Below, 22 T cell receptor beta chains from the same sample are listed, as sequenced in a study of Tregs in tolerant kidney transplant recipients. These receptors have no identified antigens. Clones were sequenced by immunoSEQ multiplex PCR, and TCRdb holds only the in-frame ones, with some missing. The sample comprises roughly 14,000 clones, about 53% of which are singletons, and 3% to 3.5% rests with the top ten. CFSE-labeled recipient PBMCs were cultured around six days with irradiated graft donor PBMCs, then FACS-sorted. The sequenced sample was CD4+ T cells from blood cultured with allogeneic cells, obtained before the transplant. These receptors all stem from a human patient who received a combined kidney and bone marrow transplant.

The rearrangement joins TRBV6-5 to TRBJ1-2; D gene uncertain. The CDR3 totals 13 residues. Germline V lookup: CDR1 MNHEY, CDR2 SVGAGI. The V end lost 5 bases, the J end lost 7 bases, and 14 bases lay between the germline ends. The CDR3 bases are TGTGCCAGCAGTGAAGATGTTTGGAGTGGCTACACCTTC. This gives the protein CASSEDVWSGYTF.

The rearrangement uses TRBV14 and TRBJ2-2, with 9 nucleotides matching TRBD1. The CDR3 has 15 residues. The trim removed 1 base at V and 6 bases at J, leaving 3 bases unmatched. The V gene's germline CDR1 is SGHDN and CDR2 FVKESK. The CDR3 region has the DNA TGTGCCAGCAGCCAAGTTTACAGGGGGCCCGGGGAGCTGTTTTTT. Its translation: CASSQVYRGPGELFF.

V is TRBV11-3 and J is TRBJ2-2; 8 nucleotides line up with TRBD1. Germline V CDR1 and CDR2: SGHNT, YENEEA. The CDR3 length is 15 residues. The trim removed 6 bases at V and 2 bases at J, leaving 5 bases unmatched. The CDR3 DNA reads TGTGCCAGCAGTAAGACAGGGGCTAACACCGGGGAGCTGTTTTTT. This codes for CASSKTGANTGELFF.

This clone appeared a single time. DNA for the CDR3: TGTGCAAGTCGCTTCTTTGACACGGATCAGCCCCAGCATTTT. Amino acids: CASRFFDTDQPQHF. The chain links TRBV12-2 to TRBJ1-5; TRBD1 was called by the table and not checked on the DNA. TRBV12-2 is a known pseudogene. The CDR3 spans 14 residues.

The chain is built from TRBV11-2 and TRBJ2-3; 8 bases align to TRBD1. Germline V CDR1 and CDR2: SGHAT, FQNNGV. V trimming: 5 bases; J trimming: 9 bases; junction bases outside the gene matches: 7. The CDR3 is made up of 13 amino acids. The CDR3 protein is CASSAGDRRTQYF. The CDR3 DNA sequence: TGTGCCAGCAGCGCAGGGGACAGGCGAACGCAGTATTTT.

The CDR3 sequence is CAWSMLGTSTDTQYF. CDR3 in DNA: TGTGCCTGGAGTATGTTGGGGACTAGCACAGATACGCAGTATTTT. The chain employs TRBV30 and TRBJ2-3; tentatively, D is TRBD2 (6 bases). This CDR3 is built from 15 residues. The ends were cut back, 2 bases at V and 0 bases at J, with 12 bases in the middle. CDR1 and CDR2 from the germline V gene are GTSNPN and SVGIG (reference sequence).

This chain uses TRBV2 with TRBJ2-3, with 9 bases matching TRBD1. The CDR3 contains 12 residues. Trimming cost V 8 bases and J 9 bases; bases outside gene matches: 6. From germline, CDR1 is SNHLY and CDR2 FYNNEI. CDR3 in amino acids: CASALDRGTQYF. The CDR3 nucleotides read TGTGCCAGCGCACTCGACAGGGGGACGCAGTATTTT.

This clone turned up a few times. The chain carries TRBV9 and TRBJ2-7; tentative D call: TRBD2 (5 bases). The V and J ends lost 1 base and 2 bases respectively, with 13 bases between them. Per germline, CDR1 SGDLS and CDR2 YYNGEE. The CDR3 runs to 15 residues. The CDR3 spells CASSVLGAKTYEQYF. CDR3 nucleotides: TGTGCCAGCAGCGTACTGGGAGCGAAAACCTACGAGCAGTACTTC.

The J gene is TRBJ1-1, the V gene TRBV5-5; D uncertain. This CDR3 is built from 14 residues. Trimming cost V 4 bases and J 0 bases, with 10 bases left between them. CDR1 SGHKS and CDR2 YYEKEE come from the germline V gene (reference sequence). This CDR3 reads CASSQRLVNTEAFF. The CDR3 region has the DNA TGTGCCAGCAGCCAAAGACTGGTGAACACTGAAGCTTTCTTT.

The J gene is TRBJ2-3, the V gene TRBV5-1, with 7 positions matching TRBD2. Germline V gene data show CDR1 as SGHRS and CDR2 as YFSETQ. V lost 4 bases and J lost 4; bases outside the gene matches: 9. The CDR3 runs 15 residues. This CDR3 is CASSPQSGVADTQYF. In DNA, the CDR3 is TGCGCCAGCAGCCCCCAGAGCGGGGTGGCAGATACGCAGTATTTT.

This rearrangement joins TRBV7-8 to TRBJ2-3, with D unresolved. The germline gives CDR1 SGHVS, CDR2 FQNEAQ. This CDR3 spans 16 amino acids. V lost 7 bases and J 2 bases, leaving 19 bases between the germline ends. CDR3 amino acids: CASNLSPNFHTDTQYF. The CDR3 nucleotides are TGTGCCAGCAACCTTAGTCCTAACTTTCACACAGATACGCAGTATTTT.

The rearrangement links TRBV30 to TRBJ2-3; D possibly corresponds to TRBD1 (6 bases). The CDR3 covers 14 residues. Germline CDR1 reads GTSNPN; CDR2 reads SVGIG (reference sequence). V lost 4 bases to trimming and J lost 3 bases, with 14 bases between them. The CDR3 region is CAWNWGRITDTQYF. CDR3 sequence (DNA): TGTGCCTGGAATTGGGGGCGTATAACAGATACGCAGTATTTT. The full variable domain, rest sourced from reference TRBV30 and TRBJ2-3, is SQTIHQWPATLVQPVGSPLSLECTVEGTSNPNLYWYRQAAGRGLQLLFYSVGIGQISSEVPQNLSASRPQDRQFILSSKKLLLSDSGFYLCAWNWGRITDTQYFGPGTRLTVL.

This clone was counted only a few times. This rearrangement joins TRBV7-3 to TRBJ2-1; TRBD2 might be the D (6 bases). Trimming cost V 2 bases and J 3 bases, with 11 bases left between them. CDR3 length: 15 residues. Per the germline V gene, CDR1 is SGHTA and CDR2 is FQGTGA. CDR3 nucleotides: TGTGCCAGCAGCTTAGTGGGGGGAGTCTACAATGAGCAGTTCTTC. This encodes CASSLVGGVYNEQFF.

As DNA, the CDR3 is TGTGCCAGCAGTTCGGTAGCAGACGAGCAGTACTTC. Its protein product is CASSSVADEQYF. J is TRBJ2-7 and V is TRBV6-1; no firm D call. V lost 5 bases and J 5 bases, leaving 10 bases between the germline ends. Germline-derived CDR1 and CDR2 are MNHNS and SASEGT. The CDR3 has 12 amino acids.

The chain employs TRBV6-5 and TRBJ1-2, with 10 bases aligning to TRBD1. The CDR3 has 15 residues. V was pared by 6 bases and J by 4 bases, with 8 bases of the junction left unmatched. Germline V CDR1 and CDR2: MNHEY, SVGAGI. This CDR3 is CASSPSDRGAYGYTF. CDR3 nucleotides: TGTGCCAGCAGCCCTTCGGACAGGGGGGCCTATGGCTACACCTTC.

This chain uses TRBV27 with TRBJ2-7, with D perhaps TRBD2 (6 bases). V was shortened by 1 base and J by 2 bases, with 12 bases between the two germline ends. The CDR3 runs 15 residues. CDR1 and CDR2 (germline): MNHEY, SMNVEV (reference sequence). CDR3 coding DNA: TGTGCCAGCAGTTTATTTGGTAGCGGCACCTACGAGCAGTACTTC. Its protein product is CASSLFGSGTYEQYF.

By share, this clone counts as medium-sized. The rearrangement joins TRBV7-9 to TRBJ2-7, with D perhaps matching TRBD2 (6 bases). CDR3 length: 12 residues. Germline CDR1 and CDR2: SEHNR and FQNEAQ (reference sequence). The V gene lost 5 bases and the J gene lost 4 bases, with 9 bases spanning the gap. CDR3 residues: CASSRDFYEQYF. DNA of the CDR3: TGTGCCAGCAGCCGGGACTTTTACGAGCAGTACTTC.

The chain employs TRBV23-1 and TRBJ1-1; D may be TRBD1 (5 bases). TRBV23-1 is given ORF status, its function remaining uncertain. The CDR3 is made up of 19 amino acids. Trimming left V 11 bases short and J 7 bases short, with 38 bases between. The CDR3 DNA reads TGCGCCTCAGAGGGGAAAGCGGGTTTGGGTTTGGGTACGACCGATGAAGCTTTCTTT. It yields the protein CASEGKAGLGLGTTDEAFF.

This clone was found a few times. This chain connects TRBV7-6 to TRBJ2-3; a possible D gene is TRBD2 (5 bases). Germline V lookup: CDR1 SGHVS, CDR2 FNYEAQ. The germline V and J ends were trimmed by 5 bases and 2 bases, with 8 bases remaining between them. The CDR3 is made up of 13 amino acids. CDR3 sequence reads: CASSLGITDTQYF. CDR3 sequence (DNA): TGTGCCAGCAGCCTCGGGATCACAGATACGCAGTATTTT.

The chain is built from TRBV6-6 and TRBJ2-7; TRBD1 might be the D (6 bases). The CDR3 consists of 16 residues. Germline-derived CDR1 and CDR2 are MNHNY and SVGAGI (reference sequence). Trimming removed 6 bases from V and 3 bases from J, with 21 bases in between. In DNA, the CDR3 is TGTGCCAGCAGAGCGACACAGGGAGATTTATACTACGAGCAGTACTTC. This codes for CASRATQGDLYYEQYF.

The sample holds a few counts of this clone. Other DNA sequences in this sample translate to the same CDR3. The rearrangement links TRBV27 to TRBJ2-7; 9 bases are shared with TRBD1. Losses at the gene ends were 1 base for V and 0 bases for J; bases not matched to a gene: 1. Germline assignment: CDR1 MNHEY and CDR2 SMNVEV (reference sequence). The CDR3 is 15 amino acids. CDR3 region: CASSLLGQGSYEQYF. The CDR3 DNA sequence: TGTGCCAGCAGTTTATTGGGACAGGGCTCCTACGAGCAGTACTTC.

This sequence joins TRBV2 and TRBJ2-2; maybe TRBD2 (5 bases). Germline-derived CDR1 and CDR2 are SNHLY and FYNNEI. V was shortened by 3 bases and J by 8 bases, with 13 bases between the two germline ends. This CDR3 is built from 14 residues. The CDR3, as DNA: TGTGCCAGCAGTGAGAGGGTAGCATCGGGGGAGCTGTTTTTT. This translates into CASSERVASGELFF.